This T cell receptor beta chain appears in the sequencing data of a study of OX40 agonist ivuxolimab in advanced cancers. General study results and limits: Clonal expansion was seen in CD4+ and CD8+ blood T cells by week 6 at 0.1 to 3.0 mg/kg. Averaging showed that CD8+ T cells had more expanded clones than CD4+ did.

Any history of autoimmune disease or systemic immunosuppression disqualified patients. Some clones are missing from TCRdb's copy, which holds only in-frame ones; the method was immunoSEQ multiplex PCR. The sample lists 95,000 to 150,000 clones; roughly 95% were seen once. The CDR3 length is 14 residues. From germline, CDR1 is KGHSH and CDR2 LQKENI. J gave up 6 bases and V 3 bases, and 2 bases lay outside the gene matches. Turning to this clone: Its antigen is not identified.

The specimen comprised CD4+ or CD8+ T cells sorted from blood, sampled in a trial of the OX40 agonist ivuxolimab. The rearrangement joins TRBV18 to TRBJ2-7; the match to TRBD2 covers 13 bases. This sequence was found in an adult with an advanced solid tumor such as melanoma, head and neck, liver or kidney cancer. CDR3 protein: CASSPGLAGFEQYF. In DNA, the CDR3 is TGTGCCAGCTCACCGGGACTAGCGGGATTCGAGCAGTACTTC.